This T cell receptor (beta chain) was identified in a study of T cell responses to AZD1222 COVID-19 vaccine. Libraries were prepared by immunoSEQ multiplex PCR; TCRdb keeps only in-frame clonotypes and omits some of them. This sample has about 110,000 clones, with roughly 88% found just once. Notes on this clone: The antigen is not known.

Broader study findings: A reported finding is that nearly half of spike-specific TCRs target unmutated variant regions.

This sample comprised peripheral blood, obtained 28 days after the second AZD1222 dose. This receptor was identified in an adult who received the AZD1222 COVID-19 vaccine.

CDR3 protein: CASRGERSSYNEQFF. DNA of the CDR3: TGTGCCAGCAGGGGGGAGCGGAGCTCCTACAATGAGCAGTTCTTC. The rearrangement uses TRBV2 and TRBJ2-1; D is possibly TRBD1 or TRBD2 (5 bases each). CDR1 and CDR2 from the germline V gene are SNHLY and FYNNEI. Trimming took off 6 bases at V and 0 bases at J, with 12 bases between the two ends. The CDR3 covers 15 residues.